The following is a TCR beta chain sequence with its context. Its antigen is unidentified. The data stem from a study of T cell responses to AZD1222 COVID-19 vaccine. Libraries were prepared by immunoSEQ multiplex PCR; TCRdb keeps only in-frame clonotypes and omits some of them. The sample includes 100,000 or so clones, roughly 84% of them seen just once. The study's findings and limits: A mostly white British donor set with more females was recruited, and clonal diversity was possibly underestimated.

The TCR was taken from an adult in good health. The sequencing here drew on peripheral blood, taken on day 0 of AZD1222 vaccination.

The CDR3 loop reads CASSERDQTGELFF. As DNA, the CDR3 is TGTGCCAGCAGCGAGCGGGATCAGACCGGGGAGCTGTTTTTT. The gene calls are TRBV6-6 and TRBJ2-2; 7 positions match TRBD2. After removal of 6 bases from V and 5 bases from J, the junction contained 6 bases not matched to a gene. Per germline, CDR1 MNHNY and CDR2 SVGAGI (reference sequence). The length of the CDR3 is 14 residues.